This T cell receptor (beta chain) was identified in a study of T cell clones after liver transplantation. Assay used: immunoSEQ multiplex PCR; TCRdb lists only in-frame clones, some missing. The repertoire holds around 110,000 clones, with over 75% as singletons. Trimming stripped 5 bases from V and 6 bases from J, with 29 bases between. Per the germline V gene, CDR1 is SGHAT and CDR2 is FQNNGV. The CDR3 has 19 amino acids. The sequence was obtained from a human patient who received a liver transplant. The T cells may partly be graft donor cells. The sequencing used CD4+ T cells from blood, collected 12 months after liver transplant. The chain links TRBV11-2 to TRBJ2-1, with TRBD2 as a possible D gene (6 bases). DNA of the CDR3: TGTGCCAGCAGCCGGGACTTGACGAAAGTAGTTCGGGCCCGCAATGAGCAGTTCTTC. Protein product: CASSRDLTKVVRARNEQFF.